A single sample gave rise to the 10 T cell receptor beta chains below, sequenced in a study of CD8 T cells in Susac syndrome. RNA was extracted with the RNeasy kit, and a quantity of roughly 0.45 to 1 ug was reverse transcribed using random hexamers. Each CDR3 protein is one row after TCRdb ran MiXCR on the immunoSEQ multiplex PCR reads. The table shows 84,000 or so distinct CDR3 sequences, with around 96% occurring only once. Sequencing was performed on CD8+ T cells from PBMCs. The receptor set was obtained from a human donor with Susac syndrome.

The rearrangement joins TRBV20-1 to TRBJ2-7; a weak D match, TRBD1 (6 bases). The CDR3 contains 15 residues. Per germline, CDR1 DFQATT and CDR2 SNEGSKA (reference sequence). The V gene lost 0 bases and the J gene lost 7 bases, with 19 bases spanning the gap. CDR3 sequence (DNA): TGCAGTGCTAGAGAACCCGGGACATACATATCGGAGCAGTACGTC. Translating gives CSAREPGTYISEQYV.

The chain carries TRBV7-9 and TRBJ2-5; a weak D match, TRBD1 (6 bases). CDR3 size: 14 residues. From germline, CDR1 is SEHNR and CDR2 FQNEAQ (reference sequence). Trimming pared 3 bases from V and 5 bases from J, leaving 13 bases between. The CDR3, as DNA: TGTGCCAGCAGCTTTGACAGGACAAGTGAGACCCAGTACTTC. It translates to CASSFDRTSETQYF.

J is TRBJ2-7 and V is TRBV7-9; 7 bases fit TRBD1. V shed 5 bases, J shed 4 bases, and the junction held 8 bases outside the gene matches. The CDR3 is made up of 14 amino acids. Germline V CDR1 and CDR2: SEHNR, FQNEAQ (reference sequence). This CDR3 is CASSTRQGWYEQYF. Written as DNA, the CDR3 is TGTGCCAGCAGCACTCGACAGGGTTGGTACGAGCAGTACTTC.

The chain employs TRBV27 and TRBJ2-7, with D possibly called TRBD1 or TRBD2 (5 bases each). Trimming pared 3 bases from V and 5 bases from J, leaving 8 bases between. The CDR3 length is 12 residues. The germline gives CDR1 MNHEY, CDR2 SMNVEV (reference sequence). The CDR3 spells CASSFRGDEQYF. The CDR3 region has the DNA TGTGCCAGCAGTTTCCGGGGCGACGAGCAGTACTTC.

The chain has TRBV27 and TRBJ2-7; D is undetermined. Germline-derived CDR1 and CDR2 are MNHEY and SMNVEV (reference sequence). The germline V and J ends were trimmed by 1 base and 1 base, with 8 bases remaining between them. The CDR3 runs 14 residues. The CDR3 region is CASSLWAGSYEQYF. CDR3 bases: TGTGCCAGCAGTTTATGGGCCGGATCCTACGAGCAGTACTTC.

The chain joins TRBV20-1 to TRBJ2-5, with a weak D call TRBD2 (7 bases). V lost 0 bases to trimming and J lost 7 bases, with 18 bases between them. CDR3 length: 15 residues. The germline CDR1 and CDR2 sequences are DFQATT and SNEGSKA (reference sequence). The CDR3 nucleotides read TGCAGTGCTAGAGACTTAGAGGGGGGGCTAGGGACCCAGTACTTC. This gives the protein CSARDLEGGLGTQYF.

The V and J genes are TRBV2 and TRBJ1-1; D gene uncertain. Per germline, CDR1 SNHLY and CDR2 FYNNEI. Trimming took off 7 bases at V and 4 bases at J, with 10 bases between the two ends. The CDR3 extends over 12 amino acids. The CDR3, as DNA: TGTGCCAGCATACGGGGAATCACTGAAGCTTTCTTT. Its translation: CASIRGITEAFF.

This clonotype was detected once. The chain uses TRBV2 and TRBJ1-1; 8 bases map to TRBD1. Trimming took 3 bases from V and 3 from J; bases not matched to a gene: 6. The CDR3 covers 15 residues. In germline, CDR1 is SNHLY, CDR2 FYNNEI. The chain's CDR3 is CASSDRQGADTEAFF. CDR3 coding DNA: TGTGCCAGCAGTGATAGGCAGGGGGCGGACACTGAAGCTTTCTTT.

V and J are TRBV29-1 and TRBJ2-5; 8 nucleotides line up with TRBD2. Trimming cost V 7 bases and J 2 bases; bases outside gene matches: 9. The germline V gene has CDR1 SQVTM and CDR2 ANQGSEA. CDR3 length equals 14 residues. CDR3 bases: TGCAGCGCGATAGCGGGACCGTTACAAGAGACCCAGTACTTC. Translation gives CSAIAGPLQETQYF.

CDR3 protein: CASSFVTEETQYF. In DNA, the CDR3 is TGTGCCAGCAGCTTCGTCACCGAAGAGACCCAGTACTTC. V is TRBV5-4 and J is TRBJ2-5, with D unclear. The length of the CDR3 is 13 residues. CDR1 and CDR2 from the germline V gene are SGHNT and YYREEE (reference sequence). V was shortened by 2 bases and J by 3 bases, with 8 bases between the two germline ends.